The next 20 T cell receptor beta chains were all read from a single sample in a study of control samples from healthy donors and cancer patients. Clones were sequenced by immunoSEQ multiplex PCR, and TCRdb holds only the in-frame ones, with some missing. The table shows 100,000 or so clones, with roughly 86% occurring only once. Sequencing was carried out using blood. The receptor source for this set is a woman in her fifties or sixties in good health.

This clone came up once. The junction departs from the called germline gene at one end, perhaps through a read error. The DNA of the CDR3 is TGTGCCAGCAGTCCGTCCCGGGACAGGGCTCGCCCTTCCTCCGAGCAGTACTTC. This gives the protein CASSPSRDRARPSSEQYF. The J gene is TRBJ2-7, the V gene TRBV27; 9 bases agree with TRBD1. The CDR3 consists of 18 residues. Germline CDR1 reads MNHEY; CDR2 reads SMNVEV (reference sequence).

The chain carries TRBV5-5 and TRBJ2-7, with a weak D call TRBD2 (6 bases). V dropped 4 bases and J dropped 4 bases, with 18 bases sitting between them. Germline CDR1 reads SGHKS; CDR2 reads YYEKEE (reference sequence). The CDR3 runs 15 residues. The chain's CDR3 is CASSPAEGPPYEQYF. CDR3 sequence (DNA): TGTGCCAGCAGCCCGGCGGAGGGCCCGCCATACGAGCAGTACTTC.

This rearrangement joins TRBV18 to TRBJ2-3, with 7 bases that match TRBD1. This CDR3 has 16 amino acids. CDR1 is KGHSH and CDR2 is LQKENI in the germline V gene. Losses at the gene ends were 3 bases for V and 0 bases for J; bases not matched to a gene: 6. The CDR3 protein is CASSPLGQTSTDTQYF. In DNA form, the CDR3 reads TGTGCCAGCTCACCCCTGGGACAGACTAGCACAGATACGCAGTATTTT.

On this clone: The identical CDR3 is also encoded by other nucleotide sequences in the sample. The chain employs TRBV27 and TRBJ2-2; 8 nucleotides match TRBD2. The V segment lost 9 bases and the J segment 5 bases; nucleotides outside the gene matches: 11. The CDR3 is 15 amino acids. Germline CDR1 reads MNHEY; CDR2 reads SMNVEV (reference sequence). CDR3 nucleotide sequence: TGTGCCAGTAGAGACCGGGCGGGAGGTACCGGGGAGCTGTTTTTT. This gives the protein CASRDRAGGTGELFF.

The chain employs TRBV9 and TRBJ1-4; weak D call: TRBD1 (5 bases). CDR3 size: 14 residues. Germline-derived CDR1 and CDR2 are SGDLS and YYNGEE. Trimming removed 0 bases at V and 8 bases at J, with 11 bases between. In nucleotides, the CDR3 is TGTGCCAGCAGCGTAGGTCAGGGCGGGGAAAAACTGTTTTTT. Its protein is CASSVGQGGEKLFF.

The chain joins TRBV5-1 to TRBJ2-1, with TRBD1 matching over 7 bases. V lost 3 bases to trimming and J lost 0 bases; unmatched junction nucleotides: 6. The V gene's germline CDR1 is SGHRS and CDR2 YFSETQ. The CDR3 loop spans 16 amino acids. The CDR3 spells CASSSTGAHSYNEQFF. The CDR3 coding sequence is TGCGCCAGCAGCTCCACAGGGGCCCACTCCTACAATGAGCAGTTCTTC.

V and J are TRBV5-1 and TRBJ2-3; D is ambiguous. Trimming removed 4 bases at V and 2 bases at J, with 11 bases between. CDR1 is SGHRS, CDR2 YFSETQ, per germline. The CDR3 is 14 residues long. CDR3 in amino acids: CASSPQTDTDTQYF. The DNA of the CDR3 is TGCGCCAGCAGCCCTCAGACCGACACAGATACGCAGTATTTT.

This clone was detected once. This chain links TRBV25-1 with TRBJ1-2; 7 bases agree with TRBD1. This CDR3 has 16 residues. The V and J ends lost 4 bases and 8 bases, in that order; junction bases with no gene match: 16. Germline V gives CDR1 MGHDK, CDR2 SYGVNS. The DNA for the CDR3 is TGTGCCAGCAGTGCAAGACTCCAGGACAGGTCTGGCGGCTACACCTTC. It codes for CASSARLQDRSGGYTF.

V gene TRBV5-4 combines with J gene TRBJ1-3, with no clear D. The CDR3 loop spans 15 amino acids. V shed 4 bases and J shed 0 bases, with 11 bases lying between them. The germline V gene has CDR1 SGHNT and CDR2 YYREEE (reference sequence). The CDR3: CASSRGLASGNTIYF. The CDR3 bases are TGTGCCAGCAGCCGAGGTTTGGCCTCTGGAAACACCATATATTTT.

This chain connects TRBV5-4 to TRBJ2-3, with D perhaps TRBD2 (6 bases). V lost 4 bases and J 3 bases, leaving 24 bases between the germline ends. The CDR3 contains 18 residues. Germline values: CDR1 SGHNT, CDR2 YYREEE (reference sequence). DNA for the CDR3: TGTGCCAGCAGCCGATGGTGGGCTAGCGACTTTAGGACAGATACGCAGTATTTT. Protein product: CASSRWWASDFRTDTQYF.

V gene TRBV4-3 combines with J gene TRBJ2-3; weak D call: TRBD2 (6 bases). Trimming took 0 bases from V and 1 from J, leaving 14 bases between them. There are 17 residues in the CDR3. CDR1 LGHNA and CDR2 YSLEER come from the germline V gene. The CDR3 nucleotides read TGCGCCAGCAGCCAAGATTGGAGCGGAGGGGGCACAGATACGCAGTATTTT. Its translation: CASSQDWSGGGTDTQYF.

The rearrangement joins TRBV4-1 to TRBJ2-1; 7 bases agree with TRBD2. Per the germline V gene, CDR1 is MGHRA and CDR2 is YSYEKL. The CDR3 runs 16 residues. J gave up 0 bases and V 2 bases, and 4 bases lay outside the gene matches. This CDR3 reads CASSQLAESSYNEQFF. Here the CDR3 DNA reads TGCGCCAGCAGCCAACTAGCGGAAAGCTCCTACAATGAGCAGTTCTTC.

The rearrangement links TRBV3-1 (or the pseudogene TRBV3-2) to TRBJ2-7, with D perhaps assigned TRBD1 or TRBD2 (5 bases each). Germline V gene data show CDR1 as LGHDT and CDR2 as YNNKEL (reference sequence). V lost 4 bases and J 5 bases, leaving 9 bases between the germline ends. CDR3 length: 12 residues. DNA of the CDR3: TGTGCCAGCAGCCTACTAGGGGACGAGCAGTACTTC. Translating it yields CASSLLGDEQYF.

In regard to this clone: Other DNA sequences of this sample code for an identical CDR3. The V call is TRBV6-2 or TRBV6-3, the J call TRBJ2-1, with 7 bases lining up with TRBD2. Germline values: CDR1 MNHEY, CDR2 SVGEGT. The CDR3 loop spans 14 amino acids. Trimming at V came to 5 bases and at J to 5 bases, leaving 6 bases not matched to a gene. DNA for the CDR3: TGTGCCAGCAGTCAGAGACGGGGGGACAATGAGCAGTTCTTC. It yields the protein CASSQRRGDNEQFF.

The CDR3 here is CASSQSQGGFNSPLHF. CDR3 nucleotide sequence: TGTGCCAGCAGCCAATCTCAGGGAGGCTTTAATTCACCCCTCCACTTT. The chain is built from TRBV16 and TRBJ1-6, with a tentative D call TRBD1 (5 bases). This CDR3 region has 16 residues. Trimming removed 0 bases from V and 6 bases from J, with 12 bases in between. In germline, CDR1 is KGHSY, CDR2 FQNENV.

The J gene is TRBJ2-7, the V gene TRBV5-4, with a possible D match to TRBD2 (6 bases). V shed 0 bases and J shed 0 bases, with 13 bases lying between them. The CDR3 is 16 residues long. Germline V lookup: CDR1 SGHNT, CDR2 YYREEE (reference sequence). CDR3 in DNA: TGTGCCAGCAGCTTGGGTTCGGGAGATAACTCCTACGAGCAGTACTTC. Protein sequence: CASSLGSGDNSYEQYF.

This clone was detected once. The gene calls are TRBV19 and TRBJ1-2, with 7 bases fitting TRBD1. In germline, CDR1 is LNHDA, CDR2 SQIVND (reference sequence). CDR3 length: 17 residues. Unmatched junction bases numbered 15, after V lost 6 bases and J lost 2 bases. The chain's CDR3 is CASRPPGQISVNYGYTF. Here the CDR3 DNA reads TGTGCCAGTAGGCCACCGGGACAGATCAGCGTAAACTATGGCTACACCTTC.

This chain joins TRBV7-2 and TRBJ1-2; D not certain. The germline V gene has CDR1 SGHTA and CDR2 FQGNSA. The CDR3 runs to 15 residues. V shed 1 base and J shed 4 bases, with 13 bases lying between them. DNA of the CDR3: TGTGCCAGCAGCTTAGAGGCGGAGTCCACCTATGGCTACACCTTC. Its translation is CASSLEAESTYGYTF. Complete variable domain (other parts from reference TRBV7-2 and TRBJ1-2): GAGVSQSPSNKVTEKGKDVELRCDPISGHTALYWYRQSLGQGLEFLIYFQGNSAPDKSGLPSDRFSAERTGGSVSTLTIQRTQQEDSAVYLCASSLEAESTYGYTFGSGTRLTVV.

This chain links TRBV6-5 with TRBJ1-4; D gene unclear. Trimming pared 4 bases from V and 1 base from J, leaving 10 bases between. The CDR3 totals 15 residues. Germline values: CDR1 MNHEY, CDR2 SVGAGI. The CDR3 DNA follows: TGTGCCAGCAGTTTTCTTCCTAGAACTAATGAAAAACTGTTTTTT. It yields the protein CASSFLPRTNEKLFF.

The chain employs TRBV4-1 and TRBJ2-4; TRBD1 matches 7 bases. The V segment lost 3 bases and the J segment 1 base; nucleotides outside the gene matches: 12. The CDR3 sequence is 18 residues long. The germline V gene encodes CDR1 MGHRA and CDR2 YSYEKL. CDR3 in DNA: TGCGCCAGCAGCCACGAACCGACAGGGATCGGGGCCAAAAACATTCAGTACTTC. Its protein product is CASSHEPTGIGAKNIQYF.